This record looks at one TCR beta chain sequence and its context. The data were obtained in a study of T-cell memory formation after mild COVID-19. A single record per CDR3 protein comes from TCRdb applying MiXCR to the 5' RACE reads. The sample has 450,000 to 700,000 distinct CDR3 sequences; roughly 18% are singletons. The sequence came from an adult woman who had mild COVID-19 (a few samples of this study predate the infection). Cell type and time point are not known. Sequencing was performed on PBMCs or a T cell subset sorted from them (not recorded which).

CDR3 bases: TGCAGCGTTGGACAGCCGACTAGCTCCTACGAGCAGTACTTC. Protein: CSVGQPTSSYEQYF. This chain joins TRBV29-1 and TRBJ2-7, with D possibly matching TRBD2 (6 bases). CDR1 and CDR2 from the germline V gene are SQVTM and ANQGSEA. CDR3 length: 14 amino acids. V was cut by 4 bases and J by 0 bases, with 13 bases left in between.